This TCR beta chain was recorded in a study of beta chain features in type 1 diabetes. Study-wide points: A greater similarity of naive, central memory and Treg TCRB repertoires was seen among patients than among healthy donors.

Trimming removed 6 bases at V and 6 bases at J, with 8 bases between. The CDR3 covers 10 residues. In germline, CDR1 is SQVTM, CDR2 ANQGSEA. Sequencing targeted expressed TCRB transcripts, as all isolated RNA had been reverse transcribed. Sequenced by immunoSEQ multiplex PCR; TCRdb stores in-frame clones only, minus some. The data contain roughly 450,000 clones, about 15% of them singletons. This clone has just a few counts. Its specificity is unknown. The sequenced sample was naive CD4+ T cells from blood. The chain links TRBV29-1 to TRBJ1-2, with no clear D. This receptor was obtained from a man between 25 and 39 years old in good health. In DNA, the CDR3 is TGCAGCGTGTATCGGGATGGCTACACCTTC. Protein product: CSVYRDGYTF.